The entry below gives a single T cell receptor (beta chain) sequence along with its context. Germline V gives CDR1 SGDLS, CDR2 YYNGEE. This CDR3 spans 15 amino acids. V lost 3 bases and J 2 bases, leaving 13 bases between the germline ends. Using immunoSEQ multiplex PCR, the repertoire was profiled, and TCRdb retains in-frame clones only, with some absent. The sample records roughly 4,000 clones, over 70% being singletons. This sample stems from a study of tumor T cells in aggressive B-cell lymphoma. The sequenced sample was tumor tissue. The TCR was taken from an adult with diffuse large B cell lymphoma. The genes are TRBV9 and TRBJ2-3, with a weak D call TRBD2 (5 bases). CDR3 sequence (DNA): TGTGCCAGCAGCGCCCCTGGACTGCTCACAGATACGCAGTATTTT. This sequence encodes CASSAPGLLTDTQYF.